The source of this T cell receptor beta chain is a study of regulatory T cells in long-lasting Graves disease. As to time point: newly diagnosed GD, antithyroid drugs for less than 3 months. PBMC-derived RNA was used for the TCR library. In its sample, this clonotype was seen many times. iRepertoire HTBI primers and Arm-PCR of CDR3 regions built TCR beta libraries. Original handling: 60 to 65 TRBV and around 15 TRBJ segments were identified across samples. One entry per CDR3 protein, called by TCRdb with MiXCR from the multiplex PCR reads. TCRdb's processing, not the authors', yielded these V and J calls. The profile shows about 450,000 distinct CDR3 sequences, around 13% of them singletons. These sequences were also reported in another study, on T cells in Graves' hyperthyroidism and ophthalmopathy. That report adds: TCR CDR3 underwent first-round RT-PCR with the HTBI primer set.

The specimen was peripheral blood mononuclear cells (PBMCs), collected at new diagnosis, from a patient treated with antithyroid drugs. The receptor's source is a woman aged 50 to 60 with Graves disease.

CDR3 loop: CASSLVSGREYNEQFF. The CDR3 nucleotides read TGTGCCAGCAGCTTAGTAAGCGGGAGAGAGTACAATGAGCAGTTCTTC. The chain combines TRBV7-9 with TRBJ2-1, with 8 bases lining up with TRBD2. V lost 1 base to trimming and J lost 4 bases; unmatched junction nucleotides: 6. Germline V gives CDR1 SEHNR, CDR2 FQNEAQ (reference sequence). The CDR3 sequence is 16 residues long.